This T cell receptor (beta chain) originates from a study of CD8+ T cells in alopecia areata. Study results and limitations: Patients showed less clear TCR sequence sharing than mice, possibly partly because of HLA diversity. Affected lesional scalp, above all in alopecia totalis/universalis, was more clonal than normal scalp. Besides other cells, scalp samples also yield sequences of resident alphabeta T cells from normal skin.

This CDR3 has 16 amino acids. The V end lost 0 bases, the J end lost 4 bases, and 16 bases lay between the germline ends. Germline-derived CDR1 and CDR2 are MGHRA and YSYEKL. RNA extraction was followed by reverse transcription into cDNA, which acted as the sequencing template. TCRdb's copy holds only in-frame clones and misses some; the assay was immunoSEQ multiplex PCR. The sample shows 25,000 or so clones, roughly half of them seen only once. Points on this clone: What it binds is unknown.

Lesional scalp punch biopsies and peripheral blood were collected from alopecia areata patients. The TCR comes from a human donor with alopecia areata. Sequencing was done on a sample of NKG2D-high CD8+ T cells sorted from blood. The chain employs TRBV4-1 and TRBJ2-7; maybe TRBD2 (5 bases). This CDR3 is CASSQDSIAWEYEQYF. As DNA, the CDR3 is TGCGCCAGCAGCCAAGACAGCATAGCCTGGGAGTACGAGCAGTACTTC.